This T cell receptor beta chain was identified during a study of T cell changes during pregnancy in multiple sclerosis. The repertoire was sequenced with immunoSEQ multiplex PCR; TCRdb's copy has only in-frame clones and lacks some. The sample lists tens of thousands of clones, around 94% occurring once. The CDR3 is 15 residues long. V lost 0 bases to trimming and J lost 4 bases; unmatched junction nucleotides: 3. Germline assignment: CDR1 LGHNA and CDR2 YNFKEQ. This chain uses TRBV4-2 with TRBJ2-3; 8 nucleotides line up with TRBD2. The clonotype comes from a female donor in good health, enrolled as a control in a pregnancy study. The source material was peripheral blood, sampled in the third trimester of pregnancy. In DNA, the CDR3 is TGTGCCAGCAGCCAAGATCGGGGGGGAGCAGATACGCAGTATTTT. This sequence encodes CASSQDRGGADTQYF.